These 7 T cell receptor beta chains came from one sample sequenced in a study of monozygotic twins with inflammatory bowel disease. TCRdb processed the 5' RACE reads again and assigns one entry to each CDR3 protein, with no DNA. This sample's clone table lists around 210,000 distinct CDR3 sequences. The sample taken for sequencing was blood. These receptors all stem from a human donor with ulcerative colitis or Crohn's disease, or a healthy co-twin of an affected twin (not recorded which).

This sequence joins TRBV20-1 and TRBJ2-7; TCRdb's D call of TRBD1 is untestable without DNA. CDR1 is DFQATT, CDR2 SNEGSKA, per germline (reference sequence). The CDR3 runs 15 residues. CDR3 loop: CSAIGQGPSSYEQYF.

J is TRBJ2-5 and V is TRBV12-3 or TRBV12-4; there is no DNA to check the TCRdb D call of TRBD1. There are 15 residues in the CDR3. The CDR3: CASSPSTGMRETQYF.

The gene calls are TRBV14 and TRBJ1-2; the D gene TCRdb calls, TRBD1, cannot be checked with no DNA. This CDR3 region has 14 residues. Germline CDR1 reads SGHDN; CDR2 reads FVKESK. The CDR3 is CASSTAGTVYGYTF. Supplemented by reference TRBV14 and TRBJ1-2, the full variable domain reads EAGVTQFPSHSVIEKGQTVTLRCDPISGHDNLYWYRRVMGKEIKFLLHFVKESKQDESGMPNNRFLAERTGGTYSTLKVQPAELEDSGVYFCASSTAGTVYGYTFGSGTRLTVV.

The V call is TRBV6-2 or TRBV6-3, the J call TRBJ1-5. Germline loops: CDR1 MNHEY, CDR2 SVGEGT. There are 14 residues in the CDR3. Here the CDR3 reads CASRLDWSNQPQHF.

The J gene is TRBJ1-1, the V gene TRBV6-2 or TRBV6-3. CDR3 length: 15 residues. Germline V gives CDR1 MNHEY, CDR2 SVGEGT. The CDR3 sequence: CASSLHEVMNTEAFF.

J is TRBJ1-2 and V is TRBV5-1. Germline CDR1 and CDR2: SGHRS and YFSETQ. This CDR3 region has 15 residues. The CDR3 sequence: CASSLGIRRIYGYTF.

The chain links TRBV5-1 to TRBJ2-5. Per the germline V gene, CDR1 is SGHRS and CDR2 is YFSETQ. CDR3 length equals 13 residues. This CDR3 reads CASSGSEQETQYF.